Listed here are 25 T cell receptor beta chains from one sample, sequenced in a study of cytomegalovirus exposure and HLA in healthy donors. In the PCR, 60 Vbeta and 13 Jbeta primers were used. Profiling relied on immunoSEQ multiplex PCR, and the TCRdb table lists in-frame clones only, not all of them. Of about 150,000 clones listed, 60% to 85% are singletons. Sequencing used PBMCs. These receptors originate from a man between 50 and 59 years old in good health and CMV-seropositive.

On this clone: A far larger clone is a single base away, which makes a read error likely. This chain links TRBV7-9 with TRBJ1-5, with D possibly TRBD1 on 5 matching bases. This CDR3 has 15 residues. Germline V CDR1 and CDR2: SEHNR, FQNEAQ (reference sequence). The CDR3 is CASTLEFNRNQPQHF. In nucleotides, the CDR3 is TGTGCCAGCACCTTAGAATTCAACAGGAATCAGCCCCAGCATTTT.

This clone was counted only a few times. The chain is built from TRBV5-1 and TRBJ2-7; TRBD2 agrees at 10 bases. CDR3 length: 14 amino acids. Per germline, CDR1 SGHRS and CDR2 YFSETQ. V lost 2 bases to trimming and J lost 3 bases; unmatched junction nucleotides: 2. The DNA of the CDR3 is TGCGCCAGCAGCTTTAGCGGGAGGAACTACGAGCAGTACTTC. This translates into CASSFSGRNYEQYF.

J is TRBJ1-5 and V is TRBV10-2; D might be TRBD1 (5 bases). In germline, CDR1 is WSHSY, CDR2 SAAADI. This CDR3 contains 15 residues. The germline V and J ends were trimmed by 7 bases and 4 bases, with 17 bases remaining between them. This CDR3 is CASIPWRDLNQPQHF. The CDR3 coding sequence is TGCGCCAGCATCCCCTGGAGGGACTTGAATCAGCCCCAGCATTTT.

This clone was recorded once. The V gene is TRBV6-6, the J gene TRBJ1-3; 9 nucleotides line up with TRBD1. Germline loops: CDR1 MNHNY, CDR2 SVGAGI (reference sequence). The CDR3 sequence is 15 residues long. Trimming removed 6 bases from V and 4 bases from J; junction bases left unmatched: 7. The CDR3 coding sequence is TGTGCCAGCAGCCGGACAGGGGATTCAGGAAACACCATATATTTT. Its protein product is CASSRTGDSGNTIYF.

Details on this clone: The sample holds other DNA sequences that translate to the same CDR3. J is TRBJ2-1 and V is TRBV27, with TRBD2 matching over 10 bases. Trimming removed 3 bases from V and 1 base from J; junction bases left unmatched: 0. The CDR3 runs 15 residues. The germline V gene encodes CDR1 MNHEY and CDR2 SMNVEV (reference sequence). CDR3 region: CASSLGLASYNEQFF. CDR3 nucleotide sequence: TGTGCCAGCAGTTTGGGACTAGCGTCCTACAATGAGCAGTTCTTC.

The V gene is TRBV5-1, the J gene TRBJ1-4; D is unclear. The CDR3 totals 13 residues. The germline V gene has CDR1 SGHRS and CDR2 YFSETQ. V lost 0 bases to trimming and J lost 5 bases, with 5 bases between them. As DNA, the CDR3 is TGCGCCAGCAGCTTGGACAGAAATGAAAAACTGTTTTTT. Its protein product is CASSLDRNEKLFF.

On this clone: Other DNA sequences within the sample encode an identical CDR3. The chain carries TRBV10-3 and TRBJ1-1, with D uncertain. Trimming took off 4 bases at V and 2 bases at J, with 8 bases between the two ends. Germline CDR1 and CDR2: ENHRY and SYGVKD. The CDR3 spans 13 residues. CDR3 bases: TGTGCCATCAGTGGTACTGTCAACACTGAAGCTTTCTTT. Protein: CAISGTVNTEAFF.

V and J are TRBV6-5 and TRBJ1-1; no clear D. This CDR3 region has 14 residues. CDR1 and CDR2 (germline): MNHEY, SVGAGI. Trimming cost V 2 bases and J 0 bases, with 7 bases left between them. CDR3 loop: CASSYRRMNTEAFF. CDR3 DNA: TGTGCCAGCAGTTACCGGAGGATGAACACTGAAGCTTTCTTT.

The chain recombines TRBV27 with TRBJ2-4, with D perhaps matching TRBD2 (6 bases). The CDR3 length is 15 residues. Trimming took off 5 bases at V and 9 bases at J, with 20 bases between the two ends. CDR1 is MNHEY, CDR2 SMNVEV, per germline (reference sequence). The CDR3 protein is CASSAAGYRGGIQYF. As DNA, the CDR3 is TGTGCCAGCAGTGCCGCGGGGTACCGGGGAGGCATTCAGTACTTC.

The gene calls are TRBV21-1 and TRBJ1-2; TRBD1, the D gene given by the table, was not confirmed from the DNA. TRBV21-1 counts as a pseudogene. The CDR3 covers 18 residues. The CDR3 here is CASSKETHRGVRDYGYTF. In nucleotides, the CDR3 is TGTGCCAGCAGCAAAGAAACGCACAGGGGGGTTAGGGACTATGGCTACACCTTC.

V usage is TRBV6-5 and J usage is TRBJ1-3; possibly TRBD1 for D (5 bases). CDR1 and CDR2 (germline): MNHEY, SVGAGI. Trimming removed 5 bases from V and 4 bases from J, with 12 bases in between. This CDR3 contains 14 residues. CDR3 in amino acids: CASSHPDNGNTIYF. CDR3 in DNA: TGTGCCAGCAGTCACCCGGACAACGGAAACACCATATATTTT.

With regard to this clone: The sample holds other DNA sequences that translate to the same CDR3. This chain connects TRBV5-1 to TRBJ1-3, with D uncertain. In germline, CDR1 is SGHRS, CDR2 YFSETQ. This CDR3 comprises 14 residues. Trimming stripped 0 bases from V and 4 bases from J, with 8 bases between. The CDR3 loop is CASSLGGPGNTIYF. The CDR3 nucleotides read TGCGCCAGCAGCTTGGGAGGGCCAGGAAACACCATATATTTT.

This clone showed up just once. This rearrangement joins TRBV30 to TRBJ2-3; 9 bases fit TRBD2. Germline CDR1 and CDR2: GTSNPN and SVGIG (reference sequence). The CDR3 length is 16 residues. J lost 1 base, V lost 1 base, and 6 bases had no gene match. In DNA form, the CDR3 reads TGTGCCTGGAGTGCTGGGACTAGCTTGGGCACAGATACGCAGTATTTT. It yields the protein CAWSAGTSLGTDTQYF.

The genes are TRBV9 and TRBJ2-1, with 8 nucleotides matching TRBD1. This CDR3 spans 16 amino acids. Germline V gene data show CDR1 as SGDLS and CDR2 as YYNGEE. V trimming: 0 bases; J trimming: 5 bases; junction bases outside the gene matches: 7. As DNA, the CDR3 is TGTGCCAGCAGCGTAGGGTTTACAGGGGGAGACAATGAGCAGTTCTTC. It is translated as CASSVGFTGGDNEQFF.

This clone was seen a few times. The sample has other DNA sequences that encode this CDR3 too. The chain couples TRBV27 to TRBJ2-2; TRBD2 might be the D (5 bases). The CDR3 is 14 amino acids. CDR1 is MNHEY, CDR2 SMNVEV, per germline (reference sequence). Trimming removed 3 bases from V and 7 bases from J, with 12 bases in between. CDR3 sequence: CASSFRTGIGELFF. Here the CDR3 DNA reads TGTGCCAGCAGTTTCCGAACGGGGATCGGGGAGCTGTTTTTT.

V usage is TRBV4-1 and J usage is TRBJ2-5; 9 nucleotides align to TRBD1. V was pared by 0 bases and J by 2 bases, with 4 bases of the junction left unmatched. CDR1 MGHRA and CDR2 YSYEKL come from the germline V gene. This CDR3 has 16 amino acids. The CDR3 nucleotides are TGCGCCAGCAGCCAAGAAGGGGGGACAGGGCAAGAGACCCAGTACTTC. The encoded protein is CASSQEGGTGQETQYF.

The chain combines TRBV6-1 with TRBJ2-1, with D perhaps matching TRBD1 (5 bases). Germline loops: CDR1 MNHNS, CDR2 SASEGT. The CDR3 length is 15 residues. V was pared by 4 bases and J by 5 bases, with 15 bases between. CDR3 sequence reads: CASSVLLRVDNEQFF. In DNA form, the CDR3 reads TGTGCCAGCAGTGTCCTGCTCAGGGTTGACAATGAGCAGTTCTTC.

The genes are TRBV6-1 and TRBJ1-2; possible D gene TRBD1, 5 bases. CDR3 length: 12 residues. Per germline, CDR1 MNHNS and CDR2 SASEGT. Trimming cost V 6 bases and J 8 bases, with 13 bases left between them. CDR3 sequence reads: CASSDPGEGYTF. The CDR3 nucleotides are TGTGCCAGCAGCGACCCGGGGGAAGGCTACACCTTC.

The chain has TRBV7-9 and TRBJ1-2; D might be TRBD1 (6 bases). Germline CDR1 and CDR2: SEHNR and FQNEAQ (reference sequence). Trimming removed 3 bases from V and 8 bases from J, with 19 bases in between. The CDR3 has 15 residues. The chain's CDR3 is CASSFQGGIEAGYTF. The CDR3 region has the DNA TGTGCCAGCAGCTTCCAAGGGGGTATTGAAGCGGGCTACACCTTC.

The J gene is TRBJ2-1, the V gene TRBV27, with TRBD2 matching 10 bases. The junction had 11 bases not matched to a gene; V was cut back by 2 bases and J by 10 bases. The CDR3 is made up of 16 amino acids. CDR1 and CDR2 (germline): MNHEY, SMNVEV (reference sequence). The CDR3 nucleotides read TGTGCCAGCAGTTTAGCTGGGACTAGCGTCGGCAAAGAGCAGTTCTTC. This sequence encodes CASSLAGTSVGKEQFF.

This clone has just a few counts. V and J are TRBV6-4 and TRBJ1-1; D remains unclear. CDR3 length: 13 amino acids. The germline V and J ends were trimmed by 6 bases and 6 bases, with 14 bases remaining between them. Germline CDR1 is MRHNA and CDR2 is SNTAGT. Here the CDR3 reads CASSRHLGAEAFF. In nucleotides, the CDR3 is TGTGCCAGCAGCCGACACTTAGGCGCTGAAGCTTTCTTT.

The V call is TRBV10-1, the J call TRBJ2-2; the match to TRBD1 covers 9 bases. V trimming: 5 bases; J trimming: 7 bases; junction bases outside the gene matches: 5. There are 14 residues in the CDR3. The germline gives CDR1 WNHNN, CDR2 SYGVQD (reference sequence). The CDR3 loop is CASSLQGADGELFF. Here the CDR3 DNA reads TGCGCCAGCAGTTTACAGGGGGCCGACGGGGAGCTGTTTTTT.

This chain connects TRBV5-1 to TRBJ2-7; D is possibly TRBD2 (5 bases). The CDR3 runs 18 residues. V lost 2 bases and J 2 bases, leaving 23 bases between the germline ends. Germline V lookup: CDR1 SGHRS, CDR2 YFSETQ. The chain's CDR3 is CASSFHRPDLKPTYEQYF. Written as DNA, the CDR3 is TGCGCCAGCAGCTTCCACAGACCGGACTTGAAACCTACCTACGAGCAGTACTTC.

This sequence joins TRBV18 and TRBJ1-4; 8 nucleotides agree with TRBD1. There are 14 residues in the CDR3. Trimming took 1 base from V and 5 from J; bases not matched to a gene: 0. The germline V gene has CDR1 KGHSH and CDR2 LQKENI. Written as DNA, the CDR3 is TGTGCCAGCTCACCACGACAGGGGAATGAAAAACTGTTTTTT. Amino acids: CASSPRQGNEKLFF.

The DNA of the CDR3 is TGTGCCATCAGTGTTGATTACGGGGGCTACAATGAGCAGTTCTTC. This encodes CAISVDYGGYNEQFF. V gene TRBV10-3 combines with J gene TRBJ2-1; the D gene is possibly TRBD2 (6 bases). Germline values: CDR1 ENHRY, CDR2 SYGVKD. The CDR3 is 15 amino acids. Trimming took 4 bases from V and 3 from J, leaving 13 bases between them.